Shown below are 10 T cell receptor beta chains from a single sample sequenced in a study of T cells expressing NK-cell markers (dated by TCRdb to 2019 to 2021). The method behind the library was 5' RACE. Sequencing relied on an Illumina HiSeq 2000. Through TCRdb reprocessing, the reads give one entry per CDR3 protein sequence; DNA is omitted. The sample table records about 370,000 distinct CDR3 sequences. The ten most abundant clones make up about 10% of the sample. The sample was blood T cells: a sorted CD56 or NKG2C T cell subset, CD4+ or CD8+ T cells, or bulk PBMC T cells (not recorded which). These receptors were obtained from a woman in her 50s in good health. Donor details come from another sample of the same person, matched by shared clones.

V is TRBV12-5 and J is TRBJ2-5; TCRdb calls TRBD1, which cannot be checked without DNA. Germline V gene sequence: CDR1 LGHNT, CDR2 FRNRAP. The CDR3 consists of 15 residues. The CDR3 reads CASGPPGQLGETQYF.

This chain links TRBV15 with TRBJ2-3. The germline gives CDR1 LNHNV, CDR2 YYDKDF (reference sequence). The CDR3 is made up of 13 amino acids. The CDR3: CATRRSSTDTQYF.

The chain carries TRBV7-3 and TRBJ2-7; checking the TCRdb D call of TRBD2 is not possible without DNA. The CDR3 contains 14 residues. Germline V gene data show CDR1 as SGHTA and CDR2 as FQGTGA. This CDR3 reads CASSFKREAGRQYF.

The V gene is TRBV5-1, the J gene TRBJ2-1. Germline CDR1 reads SGHRS; CDR2 reads YFSETQ. The CDR3 covers 13 residues. CDR3 sequence: CASSLSMINEQFF.

V usage is TRBV29-1 and J usage is TRBJ2-7; TCRdb lists TRBD2, though no DNA is available to test this call. Germline V gene sequence: CDR1 SQVTM, CDR2 ANQGSEA. This CDR3 contains 15 residues. CDR3 residues: CSVEASAGPPYEQYF.

The V gene is TRBV20-1, the J gene TRBJ1-4; as DNA is missing, the TRBD1 call by TCRdb cannot be tested. This CDR3 region has 13 residues. Germline-derived CDR1 and CDR2 are DFQATT and SNEGSKA (reference sequence). The CDR3 loop reads CSGRGAENEKLFF.

The CDR3 protein is CASRRSKNTEAFF. V usage is TRBV3-1 and J usage is TRBJ1-1. The CDR3 contains 13 residues. Germline V gene lookup returns CDR1 LGHDT and CDR2 YNNKEL (reference sequence).

The chain combines TRBV5-1 with TRBJ2-3; TCRdb's D gene call, TRBD2, goes unchecked for lack of DNA. Per germline, CDR1 SGHRS and CDR2 YFSETQ. CDR3 length equals 15 residues. CDR3 sequence reads: CATSKRDPSTDTQYF.

This chain links TRBV19 with TRBJ1-4; TCRdb gives TRBD1 as the D gene, but with no DNA this cannot be confirmed. The germline V gene encodes CDR1 LNHDA and CDR2 SQIVND (reference sequence). This CDR3 has 15 amino acids. This chain's CDR3 is CASSMGEFYVGKLFF.

The chain carries TRBV5-1 and TRBJ1-1; TCRdb calls TRBD1, which cannot be checked without DNA. Germline V CDR1 and CDR2: SGHRS, YFSETQ. CDR3 size: 15 residues. CDR3 sequence: CASSPWGQGGTEAFF. The entire variable domain, with the rest obtained from reference TRBV5-1 and TRBJ1-1, is as follows: KAGVTQTPRYLIKTRGQQVTLSCSPISGHRSVSWYQQTPGQGLQFLFEYFSETQRNKGNFPGRFSGRQFSNSRSEMNVSTLELGDSALYLCASSPWGQGGTEAFFGQGTRLTVV.